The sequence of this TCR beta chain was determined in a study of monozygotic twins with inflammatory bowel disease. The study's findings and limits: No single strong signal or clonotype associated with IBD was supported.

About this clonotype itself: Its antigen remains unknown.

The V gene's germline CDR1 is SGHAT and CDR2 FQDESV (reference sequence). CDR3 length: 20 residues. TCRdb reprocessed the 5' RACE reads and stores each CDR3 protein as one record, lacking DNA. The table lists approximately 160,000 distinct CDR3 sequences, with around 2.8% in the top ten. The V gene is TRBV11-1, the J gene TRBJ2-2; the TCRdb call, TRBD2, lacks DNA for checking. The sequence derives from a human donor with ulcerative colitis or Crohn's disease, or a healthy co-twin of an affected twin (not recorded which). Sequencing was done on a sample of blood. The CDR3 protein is CASSPRGLHRLAGAAGELFF.